These 28 T cell receptor beta chains were sequenced from one sample in a study of blood T cell repertoires in COVID-19. The assay was immunoSEQ multiplex PCR, and TCRdb's table has in-frame clones only and misses some. The sample holds some 97,000 clones; less than 95% are singletons and the top ten take 5% to 5.5%. The sequencing sample was made of peripheral blood. The receptors shown here come from a man in his fifties with acute or convalescent COVID-19.

The V and J genes are TRBV12-5 and TRBJ2-1, with 12 bases identical to TRBD2. The germline gives CDR1 LGHNT, CDR2 FRNRAP. This CDR3 contains 16 residues. V dropped 4 bases and J dropped 6; count of bases not matched to a gene: 7. CDR3 protein: CASGSSTSGSSNEQFF. For the CDR3, the DNA is TGTGCTAGTGGTTCGTCGACTAGCGGGAGTTCCAATGAGCAGTTCTTC.

This clone was seen once. V gene TRBV5-5 combines with J gene TRBJ1-4, with D uncertain. V was clipped by 4 bases and J by 8 bases, with 24 bases between them. Germline V gives CDR1 SGHKS, CDR2 YYEKEE (reference sequence). This CDR3 has 17 amino acids. The CDR3 spells CASSKYLSWGGREKLFF. The CDR3 nucleotides read TGTGCCAGCAGCAAATACTTGAGCTGGGGAGGGAGGGAAAAACTGTTTTTT.

This chain joins TRBV18 and TRBJ1-1; TRBD1 might be the D (6 bases). V dropped 2 bases and J dropped 8 bases, with 9 bases sitting between them. This CDR3 is built from 12 residues. CDR1 KGHSH and CDR2 LQKENI come from the germline V gene. The CDR3 DNA is TGTGCCAGCTCACCAAGGACAGAAGAAGCTTTCTTT. Translation: CASSPRTEEAFF. Complete variable domain (other parts from reference TRBV18 and TRBJ1-1): NAGVMQNPRHLVRRRGQEARLRCSPMKGHSHVYWYRQLPEEGLKFMVYLQKENIIDESGMPKERFSAEFPKEGPSILRIQQVVRGDSAAYFCASSPRTEEAFFGQGTRLTVV.

The rearrangement joins TRBV6-2 or TRBV6-3 to TRBJ1-6; D is possibly TRBD1 (6 bases). The CDR3 runs to 16 residues. The V gene lost 1 base and the J gene lost 6 bases, with 13 bases spanning the gap. Germline V gene lookup returns CDR1 MNHEY and CDR2 SVGEGT. The CDR3 here is CASSYYREGFNSPLHF. CDR3 bases: TGTGCCAGCAGTTACTACAGGGAGGGTTTTAATTCACCCCTCCACTTT.

CDR3 in amino acids: CASSPRGSGSTYNEQFF. DNA for the CDR3: TGTGCCAGCAGCCCAAGGGGGAGCGGGAGTACCTACAATGAGCAGTTCTTC. The chain recombines TRBV11-2 with TRBJ2-1; TRBD2 matches 8 bases. After removal of 5 bases from V and 2 bases from J, the junction contained 11 bases not matched to a gene. Germline assignment: CDR1 SGHAT and CDR2 FQNNGV. The CDR3 has 17 residues.

The chain couples TRBV15 to TRBJ2-2, with D possibly TRBD1 on 5 matching bases. Trimming removed 1 base at V and 6 bases at J, with 9 bases between. The CDR3 loop spans 14 amino acids. CDR1 and CDR2 (germline): LNHNV, YYDKDF (reference sequence). CDR3 amino acids: CATSRVSGPGELFF. In DNA form, the CDR3 reads TGTGCCACCAGCAGAGTATCAGGGCCCGGGGAGCTGTTTTTT.

The V call is TRBV30, the J call TRBJ2-1; the D is unclear. Trimming left V 0 bases short and J 3 bases short, with 12 bases between. The CDR3 loop spans 15 amino acids. Germline V gene sequence: CDR1 GTSNPN, CDR2 SVGIG (reference sequence). CDR3 residues: CAWSVKLANYNEQFF. As DNA, the CDR3 is TGTGCCTGGAGTGTAAAACTCGCCAACTACAATGAGCAGTTCTTC.

This clone was seen a few times. The CDR3 loop reads CASSLGRGDTEAFF. The CDR3 DNA reads TGTGCCAGCAGCTTAGGTCGGGGGGACACTGAAGCTTTCTTT. The rearrangement uses TRBV11-3 and TRBJ1-1, with D tentatively TRBD1 (5 bases). This CDR3 spans 14 amino acids. The germline gives CDR1 SGHNT, CDR2 YENEEA. V was shortened by 1 base and J by 3 bases, with 9 bases between the two germline ends.

The CDR3 DNA is TGTGCCAGCAGCTCACCCGGGACAGGGGCCCCCCTGAGAAACACTGAAGCTTTCTTT. Translating gives CASSSPGTGAPLRNTEAFF. The V and J genes are TRBV7-2 and TRBJ1-1; 10 bases are shared with TRBD1. Germline V gives CDR1 SGHTA, CDR2 FQGNSA. The CDR3 has 19 residues. V gave up 4 bases and J gave up 2 bases; unmatched junction bases: 16.

The V and J genes are TRBV5-1 and TRBJ2-7; 8 bases fit TRBD2. The CDR3 runs 15 residues. CDR1 is SGHRS, CDR2 YFSETQ, per germline. The V and J ends lost 4 bases and 4 bases, in that order; junction bases with no gene match: 10. CDR3 region: CASSVPGLGVYEQYF. The CDR3 coding sequence is TGCGCCAGCAGCGTACCGGGACTAGGAGTTTACGAGCAGTACTTC.

The chain links TRBV27 to TRBJ2-7; D is possibly TRBD2 (9 bases). The germline CDR1 and CDR2 sequences are MNHEY and SMNVEV (reference sequence). Trimming pared 7 bases from V and 2 bases from J, leaving 24 bases between. This CDR3 spans 17 amino acids. The chain's CDR3 is CASKTGVKREVPYEQYF. CDR3 coding DNA: TGTGCCAGCAAGACAGGGGTCAAGCGGGAGGTCCCCTACGAGCAGTACTTC.

The J gene is TRBJ2-7, the V gene TRBV15, with 7 bases that match TRBD2. Germline CDR1 is LNHNV and CDR2 is YYDKDF (reference sequence). There are 15 residues in the CDR3. V dropped 0 bases and J dropped 1; count of bases not matched to a gene: 3. The CDR3 spells CATSRDTSASYEQYF. In nucleotides, the CDR3 is TGTGCCACCAGCAGAGACACTAGCGCTTCCTACGAGCAGTACTTC.

The chain links TRBV7-9 to TRBJ2-1; TRBD2 matches 11 bases. This CDR3 is 17 amino acids long. The germline gives CDR1 SEHNR, CDR2 FQNEAQ (reference sequence). J lost 3 bases, V lost 5 bases, and 9 bases had no gene match. The CDR3 region is CASSLGVAGGIYNEQFF. DNA of the CDR3: TGTGCCAGCAGCCTCGGGGTAGCGGGAGGGATCTACAATGAGCAGTTCTTC.

This clone was detected a few times. The chain uses TRBV30 and TRBJ1-6; D gene ambiguous. This CDR3 contains 12 residues. Between the trimmed V and J ends, which lost 1 base and 7 bases, there was a span of 5 bases. Germline lookup yields CDR1 GTSNPN and CDR2 SVGIG (reference sequence). CDR3 loop: CAWSETNSPLHF. The CDR3 DNA is TGTGCCTGGAGTGAGACAAATTCACCCCTCCACTTT.

The genes are TRBV27 and TRBJ2-1, with TRBD1 identical over 9 bases. V gave up 3 bases and J gave up 4 bases; unmatched junction bases: 7. Germline CDR1 reads MNHEY; CDR2 reads SMNVEV (reference sequence). This CDR3 spans 16 amino acids. As DNA, the CDR3 is TGTGCCAGCAGTTTCCTCGGACAGGGGCCATACAATGAGCAGTTCTTC. Translating gives CASSFLGQGPYNEQFF.

The gene calls are TRBV27 and TRBJ1-6; D not certain. CDR1 is MNHEY and CDR2 is SMNVEV in the germline V gene (reference sequence). The CDR3 contains 15 residues. The germline V and J ends were trimmed by 5 bases and 9 bases, with 17 bases remaining between them. In DNA, the CDR3 is TGTGCCAGCAGTCCCATAGGGAGGGAGGGTTCACCCCTCCACTTT. Protein product: CASSPIGREGSPLHF.

The chain combines TRBV14 with TRBJ1-1; D is undetermined. Germline loops: CDR1 SGHDN, CDR2 FVKESK. With 1 base removed from V and 2 bases from J, the gap between germline ends came to 8 bases. This CDR3 spans 14 amino acids. This CDR3 is CASSQVRGNTEAFF. DNA of the CDR3: TGTGCCAGCAGCCAAGTTCGGGGAAACACTGAAGCTTTCTTT.

This clone has only one observation. The chain employs TRBV7-9 and TRBJ2-7, with TRBD1 identical over 9 bases. The CDR3 loop spans 16 amino acids. Germline loops: CDR1 SEHNR, CDR2 FQNEAQ (reference sequence). J gave up 5 bases and V 5 bases, and 13 bases lay outside the gene matches. CDR3 in DNA: TGTGCCAGCAGCCGGGGGACAGGGAATTTAAAGGACGAGCAGTACTTC. Its translation: CASSRGTGNLKDEQYF.

In DNA, the CDR3 is TGCGCCAGCAGTGATCGGGGACCCGAAGGGGGTGAGCAGTTCTTC. Translated, it gives CASSDRGPEGGEQFF. This chain joins TRBV10-2 and TRBJ2-1; the D gene is possibly TRBD1 (6 bases). V was pared by 3 bases and J by 9 bases, with 18 bases between. This CDR3 is 15 amino acids long. Germline V gene sequence: CDR1 WSHSY, CDR2 SAAADI.

This CDR3 reads CASSPGAPRPETQYF. The CDR3 DNA is TGTGCCAGCTCCCCTGGGGCCCCTAGACCAGAGACCCAGTACTTC. The J gene is TRBJ2-5, the V gene TRBV18; a weak D match, TRBD1 (5 bases). The CDR3 extends over 15 amino acids. Trimming removed 6 bases from V and 4 bases from J, with 18 bases in between. Germline CDR1 reads KGHSH; CDR2 reads LQKENI.

The chain carries TRBV6-2 or TRBV6-3 and TRBJ2-5, with D perhaps matching TRBD2 (6 bases). The ends were cut back, 6 bases at V and 2 bases at J, with 16 bases in the middle. From germline, CDR1 is MNHEY and CDR2 SVGEGT. The CDR3 loop spans 15 amino acids. CDR3 loop: CASSTSLASQETQYF. CDR3 coding DNA: TGTGCCAGCAGCACCTCCCTAGCGAGTCAAGAGACCCAGTACTTC.

The genes are TRBV20-1 and TRBJ1-4, with TRBD1 identical over 8 bases. V lost 3 bases to trimming and J lost 4 bases; unmatched junction nucleotides: 4. This CDR3 contains 14 residues. Per germline, CDR1 DFQATT and CDR2 SNEGSKA (reference sequence). The CDR3 protein is CSASSGQGNEKLFF. The CDR3 coding sequence is TGCAGTGCTAGTAGTGGACAGGGTAATGAAAAACTGTTTTTT.

V usage is TRBV29-1 and J usage is TRBJ1-5; maybe TRBD1 (5 bases). This CDR3 spans 13 amino acids. V dropped 4 bases and J dropped 3 bases, with 10 bases sitting between them. The germline CDR1 and CDR2 sequences are SQVTM and ANQGSEA. In nucleotides, the CDR3 is TGCAGCGTTGGAGACAGTTACAATCAGCCCCAGCATTTT. Its translation is CSVGDSYNQPQHF. Full variable domain (missing parts from reference TRBV29-1 and TRBJ1-5): SAVISQKPSRDICQRGTSLTIQCQVDSQVTMMFWYRQQPGQSLTLIATANQGSEATYESGFVIDKFPISRPNLTFSTLTVSNMSPEDSSIYLCSVGDSYNQPQHFGDGTRLSIL.

The chain joins TRBV6-5 to TRBJ1-2, with a tentative D call TRBD1 (6 bases). This CDR3 is built from 14 residues. Between the trimmed V and J ends, which lost 6 bases and 4 bases, there was a span of 15 bases. Germline V gene sequence: CDR1 MNHEY, CDR2 SVGAGI. CDR3 sequence: CASSQAQGSYGYTF. The CDR3, as DNA: TGTGCCAGCAGCCAAGCGCAGGGGAGCTATGGCTACACCTTC.

The rearrangement uses TRBV6-4 and TRBJ1-5; D possibly corresponds to TRBD1 (5 bases). The ends were cut back, 7 bases at V and 5 bases at J, with 12 bases in the middle. Germline V CDR1 and CDR2: MRHNA, SNTAGT. This CDR3 has 13 amino acids. This CDR3 reads CASIHQGHQPQHF. CDR3 nucleotide sequence: TGTGCCAGCATCCATCAGGGTCATCAGCCCCAGCATTTT.

The rearrangement joins TRBV5-5 to TRBJ1-1; D remains ambiguous. V lost 4 bases and J lost 7, with 20 bases in between. CDR1 is SGHKS and CDR2 is YYEKEE in the germline V gene (reference sequence). The CDR3 is 15 amino acids. The CDR3 region has the DNA TGTGCCAGCAGCCCCCCCTTGGCAGTCGGGAATGAAGCTTTCTTT. This codes for CASSPPLAVGNEAFF.

The rearrangement joins TRBV27 to TRBJ2-3, with 13 bases identical to TRBD2. Germline V gives CDR1 MNHEY, CDR2 SMNVEV (reference sequence). V was pared by 0 bases and J by 4 bases, with 4 bases of the junction left unmatched. The CDR3 is 17 amino acids. This chain's CDR3 is CASSLSPLAGGSDTQYF. Here the CDR3 DNA reads TGTGCCAGCAGTTTATCTCCACTAGCGGGAGGGTCAGATACGCAGTATTTT.

The CDR3 sequence: CASSSQGVGGYTF. In nucleotides, the CDR3 is TGTGCCAGCAGCTCTCAGGGGGTCGGGGGCTACACCTTC. V usage is TRBV5-4 and J usage is TRBJ1-2; 7 bases align to TRBD1. This CDR3 region has 13 residues. V was clipped by 3 bases and J by 8 bases; unmatched bases: 7. Germline V gene sequence: CDR1 SGHNT, CDR2 YYREEE (reference sequence). Full variable domain (rest looked up from reference TRBV5-4 and TRBJ1-2): ETGVTQSPTHLIKTRGQQVTLRCSSQSGHNTVSWYQQALGQGPQFIFQYYREEENGRGNFPPRFSGLQFPNYSSELNVNALELDDSALYLCASSSQGVGGYTFGSGTRLTVV.